Given below is one T cell receptor (beta chain) in context. Its antigen is not known. Quantitative 5'-RACE with molecular barcodes produced the TCR beta libraries. TCRdb passed the 5' RACE reads through MiXCR, listing each CDR3 protein once. This sample yields a few hundred thousand distinct CDR3 sequences, of which approximately 11% are seen a single time; 6.8% belongs to the top ten. The data belong to a study of CD8 T cells in ankylosing spondylitis. Points from the study as a whole: Matched ankylosing spondylitis synovial fluid reportedly showed significant enrichment of disease-linked clones.

Germline V lookup: CDR1 SGHRS, CDR2 YFSETQ. This CDR3 has 14 residues. V shed 4 bases and J 7 bases; nucleotides not matched to a gene: 4. Sequencing was done on a sample of blood, either unsorted or a sorted T cell fraction (not recorded which). The V call is TRBV5-1, the J call TRBJ2-1; 11 bases are a match to TRBD1. The receptor was derived from a male donor with ankylosing spondylitis or in good health (not recorded which). CDR3 in DNA: TGCGCCAGCAGCCCCCGGGACAGGGGGAATGAGCAGTTCTTC. Translating it yields CASSPRDRGNEQFF.